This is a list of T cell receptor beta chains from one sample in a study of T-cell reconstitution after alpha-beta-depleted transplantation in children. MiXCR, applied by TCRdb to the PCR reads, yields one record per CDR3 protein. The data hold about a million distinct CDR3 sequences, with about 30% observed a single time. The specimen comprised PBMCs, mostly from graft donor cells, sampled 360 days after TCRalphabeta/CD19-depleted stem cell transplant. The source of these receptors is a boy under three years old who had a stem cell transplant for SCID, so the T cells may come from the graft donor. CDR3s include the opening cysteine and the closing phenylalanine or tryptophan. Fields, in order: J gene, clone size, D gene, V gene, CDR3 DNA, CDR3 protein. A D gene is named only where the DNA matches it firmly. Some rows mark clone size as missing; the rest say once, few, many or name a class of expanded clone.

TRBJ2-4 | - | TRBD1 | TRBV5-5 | TGTGCCAGCAGCTTTTCTACAGGGGGTGTAGCCAAAAACATTCAGTACTTC | CASSFSTGGVAKNIQYF
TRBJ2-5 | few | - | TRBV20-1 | TGCAGTGCACCACGGGGACACCGCCAAGAGACCCAGTACTTC | CSAPRGHRQETQYF
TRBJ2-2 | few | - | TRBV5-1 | TGCGCCAGCAGCTCAGGGACATTGGACACCGGGGAGCTGTTTTTT | CASSSGTLDTGELFF
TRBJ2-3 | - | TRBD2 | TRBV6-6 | TGTGCCAGCTTGGGGGGGGGTACAGATACGCAGTATTTT | CASLGGGTDTQYF
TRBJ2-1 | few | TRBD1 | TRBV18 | TGTGCCAGCTCACCTCTTCTAGGGACAGGGTGGGATGAGCAGTTCTTC | CASSPLLGTGWDEQFF
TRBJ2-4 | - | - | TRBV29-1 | TGCAGCGTTGAAGAAAGGAATCGGGCAGGCAAAAACATTCAGTACTTC | CSVEERNRAGKNIQYF
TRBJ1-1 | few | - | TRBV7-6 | TGTGCCAGCAGCCCTGTAGTTCAGGGTAGCACTGAAGCTTTCTTT | CASSPVVQGSTEAFF
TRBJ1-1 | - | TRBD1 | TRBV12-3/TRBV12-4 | TGTGCCAGCAGTTCCCGACAGGGGGCGGGTGGCACTGAAGCTTTCTTT | CASSSRQGAGGTEAFF
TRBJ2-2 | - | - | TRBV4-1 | TGCGCCAGCAGCCAAGCTGGCGGTCTCGGCACCGGGGAGCTGTTTTTT | CASSQAGGLGTGELFF
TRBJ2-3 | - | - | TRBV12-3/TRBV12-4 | TGTGCCAGCAGTTCCCCTTTAATCGGGGGAGCCCGGAATACGCAGTATTTT | CASSSPLIGGARNTQYF
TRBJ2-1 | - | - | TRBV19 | TGTGCCAGTAGCTCGGACGGTGACAATGAGCAGTTCTTC | CASSSDGDNEQFF
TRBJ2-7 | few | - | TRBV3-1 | TGTGCCAGCAGCCCCCCCGGACGGCCCTACGAGCAGTACTTC | CASSPPGRPYEQYF
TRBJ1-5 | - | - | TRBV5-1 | TGCGCCAGCAGCTTGGGTACACTTAGCAATCAGCCCCAGCATTTT | CASSLGTLSNQPQHF
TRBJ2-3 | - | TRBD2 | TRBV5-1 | TGCGCCAGCAGCTCGGTTAGCGGGGGGACAAGGAATACGCAGTATTTT | CASSSVSGGTRNTQYF
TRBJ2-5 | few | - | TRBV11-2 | TGTGCCAGCAGCTTAGTATTTGGCGAGACCCAGTACTTC | CASSLVFGETQYF
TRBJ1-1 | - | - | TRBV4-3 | TGCGCCAGCAGCCAAGTAGGATTTAAGACTGAAGCTTTCTTT | CASSQVGFKTEAFF
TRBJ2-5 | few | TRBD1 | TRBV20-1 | TGCAGTGCAGAGGACAGGGGGCTCCCAGAGACCCAGTACTTC | CSAEDRGLPETQYF
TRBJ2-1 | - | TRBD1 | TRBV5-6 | TGTGCCAGCAGTAGTCGGGACAGGGTGTACAATGAGCAGTTCTTC | CASSSRDRVYNEQFF
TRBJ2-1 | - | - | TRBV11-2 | TGTGCCAGCAGCTTAAGAGAAAAGGGGTTGGTTGAGCAGTTCTTC | CASSLREKGLVEQFF
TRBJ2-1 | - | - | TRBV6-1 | TGTGCCAGCAGCCGTTTGGGGATGCGTTACAATGAGCAGTTCTTC | CASSRLGMRYNEQFF
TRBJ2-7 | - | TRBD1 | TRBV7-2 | TGTGCCAGCAGCGGCCGGGACAGGGGCCTTTCCTACGAGCAGTACTTC | CASSGRDRGLSYEQYF
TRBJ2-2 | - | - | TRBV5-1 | TGCGCCAGCAGCATGGAAGCCGGGGGCCGGAACACCGGGGAGCTGTTTTTT | CASSMEAGGRNTGELFF
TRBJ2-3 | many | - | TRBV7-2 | TGTGCCAGCAGCTTAGGTCCCACGCAGTATTTT | CASSLGPTQYF
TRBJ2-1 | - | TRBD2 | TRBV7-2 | TGTGCCAGCAGCTTACAGGGAACTAGCGGCTTTTACAATGAGCAGTTCTTC | CASSLQGTSGFYNEQFF
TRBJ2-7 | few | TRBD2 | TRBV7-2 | TGTGCCAGCAGCTTAGGCAGGGAGGGCTACGAGCAGTACTTC | CASSLGREGYEQYF
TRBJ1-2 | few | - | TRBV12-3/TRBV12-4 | TGTGCCACCCTCGGCCGGGGGGGCAGTGTTTTGGGCTACACCTTC | CATLGRGGSVLGYTF
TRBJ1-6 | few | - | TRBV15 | TGTGCCACCAGCAGAGATCGGGGAATTCCTAATAATTCACCCCTCCACTTT | CATSRDRGIPNNSPLHF
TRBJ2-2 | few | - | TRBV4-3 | TGCGCCAGCAGCCACGGAGGGGGACAGCTCACCGGGGAGCTGTTTTTT | CASSHGGGQLTGELFF